These 23 T cell receptor beta chains share one sample of origin, sequenced in a study of low-dose radiotherapy and immunotherapy resistance in tumors. Priming of first-strand cDNA relied on TRAV- and TRBV-specific primers (covering alpha and beta chains). For amplifying TCRs, the PCR ran for around 20 cycles with Phusion, which was used together with a constant-region primer and the adapter on the V primers. TCRdb re-analysed the reads in MiXCR, keeping a single row per CDR3 protein. The sample lists tens of thousands of distinct CDR3 sequences, around 17% occurring once. Time point of the sample: after trial treatment. Treatment noted: LDRT plus nivolumab, ipilimumab, low-dose cyclophosphamide and aspirin (RACIN trial). The specimen comprised PBMCs, sampled after low-dose radiotherapy plus immunotherapy. Receptors originate from a male donor with prostate cancer.

The sample holds a few counts of this clonotype. The CDR3 protein is CASSTGLAGGSDTQYF. The CDR3, as DNA: TGTGCCAGCAGCACAGGACTAGCGGGAGGGTCAGATACGCAGTATTTT. The rearrangement links TRBV5-5 to TRBJ2-3; 15 bases map to TRBD2. The CDR3 loop spans 16 amino acids. J lost 4 bases, V lost 4 bases, and 4 bases had no gene match. Germline values: CDR1 SGHKS, CDR2 YYEKEE (reference sequence).

This clonotype was seen at least ten times. This chain uses TRBV19 with TRBJ2-3, with 9 bases aligning to TRBD2. Trimming removed 5 bases from V and 3 bases from J; junction bases left unmatched: 21. CDR1 is LNHDA, CDR2 SQIVND, per germline (reference sequence). The CDR3 consists of 20 residues. CDR3 loop: CASSPAVRFYLAGPTDTQYF. The CDR3 DNA is TGTGCCAGTAGTCCTGCGGTACGGTTTTATCTAGCGGGACCGACAGATACGCAGTATTTT.

This clonotype came up many times. The chain combines TRBV6-6 with TRBJ2-5; no clear D gene. The CDR3 extends over 13 amino acids. Germline lookup yields CDR1 MNHNY and CDR2 SVGAGI (reference sequence). The V end lost 2 bases, the J end lost 5 bases, and 9 bases lay between the germline ends. The CDR3 DNA reads as TGTGCCAGCAGTTACCAGGATTGGGAGACCCAGTACTTC. Amino acids: CASSYQDWETQYF.

This clonotype was detected many times. This sequence joins TRBV5-4 and TRBJ2-7; weak D call: TRBD2 (5 bases). The V end lost 0 bases, the J end lost 5 bases, and 9 bases lay between the germline ends. From germline, CDR1 is SGHNT and CDR2 YYREEE (reference sequence). CDR3 length: 13 amino acids. This CDR3 is CASSLGGRDEQYF. In DNA form, the CDR3 reads TGTGCCAGCAGCTTGGGAGGGCGCGACGAGCAGTACTTC.

In its sample, this clonotype was seen many times. The J gene is TRBJ2-2, the V gene TRBV7-2; TRBD1 is a possible D gene (5 bases). Per germline, CDR1 SGHTA and CDR2 FQGNSA. There are 15 residues in the CDR3. Deletions cut 1 base from V and 1 base from J, with 7 bases between. The chain's CDR3 is CASSLGQMNTGELFF. CDR3 DNA: TGTGCCAGCAGCTTAGGACAGATGAACACCGGGGAGCTGTTTTTT. Supplemented by reference TRBV7-2 and TRBJ2-2, the full variable domain reads GAGVSQSPSNKVTEKGKDVELRCDPISGHTALYWYRQSLGQGLEFLIYFQGNSAPDKSGLPSDRFSAERTGGSVSTLTIQRTQQEDSAVYLCASSLGQMNTGELFFGEGSRLTVL.

This clonotype was seen repeatedly, ten times or more. The chain is built from TRBV19 and TRBJ1-5; D is uncertain. Germline assignment: CDR1 LNHDA and CDR2 SQIVND (reference sequence). The V gene lost 5 bases and the J gene lost 7 bases, with 15 bases spanning the gap. This CDR3 has 14 residues. The CDR3 DNA reads TGTGCCAGTAGTGTCTCCACGGCCGGGCAGCCCCAGCATTTT. Its translation is CASSVSTAGQPQHF.

This clonotype came up once. A much larger clone lies a single base off, so this may be a read error. The genes are TRBV13 and TRBJ2-3; TRBD2 aligns across 8 bases. Per the germline V gene, CDR1 is PRHDT and CDR2 is FYEKMQ (reference sequence). This CDR3 spans 15 amino acids. The ends lost 4 bases at V and 0 bases at J; junction bases unmatched: 3. The CDR3: CASSSRLASTDTQYF. For the CDR3, the DNA is TGTGCCAGCAGCTCGAGACTAGCGAGCACAGATACGCAGTATTTT.

This clonotype was counted only a few times. The chain has TRBV15 and TRBJ1-3; a possible D gene is TRBD1 (6 bases). The CDR3 sequence is 16 residues long. Germline lookup yields CDR1 LNHNV and CDR2 YYDKDF (reference sequence). Trimming removed 3 bases from V and 5 bases from J, with 17 bases in between. For the CDR3, the DNA is TGTGCCACCAGCAGGAACCTGGGGGGGGGCAGAAACACCATATATTTT. Protein: CATSRNLGGGRNTIYF. Full variable domain (outside the CDR3, taken from reference TRBV15 and TRBJ1-3): DAMVIQNPRYQVTQFGKPVTLSCSQTLNHNVMYWYQQKSSQAPKLLFHYYDKDFNNEADTPDNFQSRRPNTSFCFLDIRSPGLGDTAMYLCATSRNLGGGRNTIYFGEGSWLTVV.

This clonotype was found many times. The chain employs TRBV29-1 and TRBJ2-1, with D unclear. This CDR3 is built from 12 residues. V lost 6 bases to trimming and J lost 7 bases, with 13 bases between them. Germline CDR1 reads SQVTM; CDR2 reads ANQGSEA. The CDR3 nucleotides are TGCAGCGTCCCCGATAGCATGAATGAGCAGTTCTTC. Its protein product is CSVPDSMNEQFF.

This clonotype was detected only a few times. This may be a read error, as it is one base from a much larger clone. The genes are TRBV15 and TRBJ2-2; D might be TRBD2 (6 bases). Per germline, CDR1 LNHNV and CDR2 YYDKDF (reference sequence). The CDR3 spans 15 residues. The CDR3 DNA is TGTGCCACCAGCAGTACTCGGGGGAACACCGGGGAGCCGTTTTTT. Protein: CATSSTRGNTGEPFF.

Ten or more counts support this clonotype. The chain is built from TRBV28 and TRBJ2-7; 9 nucleotides align to TRBD2. The CDR3 spans 15 residues. Losses at the gene ends were 6 bases for V and 5 bases for J; bases not matched to a gene: 11. CDR1 is MDHEN and CDR2 is SYDVKM in the germline V gene. CDR3 nucleotide sequence: TGTGCCAGCAGCTCGGGAGCGGGAGGCCTCAACGAGCAGTACTTC. Translating it yields CASSSGAGGLNEQYF.

V and J are TRBV5-8 and TRBJ2-5; 14 bases are shared with TRBD2. The V and J ends lost 5 bases and 2 bases, in that order; junction bases with no gene match: 5. Germline V gene sequence: CDR1 SGHTS, CDR2 YDEGEE. The CDR3 consists of 16 residues. For the CDR3, the DNA is TGTGCCAGCAGGTTTGGGACTAGCGGGGGACAAGAGACCCAGTACTTC. Translating it yields CASRFGTSGGQETQYF.

This clonotype was observed many times. V and J are TRBV7-9 and TRBJ2-7; D is perhaps TRBD2 (6 bases). The ends were cut back, 5 bases at V and 0 bases at J, with 11 bases in the middle. The germline gives CDR1 SEHNR, CDR2 FQNEAQ (reference sequence). This CDR3 spans 14 amino acids. The chain's CDR3 is CASSPRTNSYEQYF. The CDR3 DNA is TGTGCCAGCAGCCCGAGGACTAACTCCTACGAGCAGTACTTC.

This clonotype was detected ten times or more. V is TRBV6-6 and J is TRBJ2-7; D remains ambiguous. Germline V gene lookup returns CDR1 MNHNY and CDR2 SVGAGI (reference sequence). Between the trimmed V and J ends, which lost 8 bases and 3 bases, there was a span of 8 bases. The CDR3 length is 11 residues. The CDR3 here is CASGQSYEQYF. CDR3 sequence (DNA): TGTGCCAGCGGGCAGAGCTACGAGCAGTACTTC.

This clonotype was seen repeatedly, ten times or more. J is TRBJ2-5 and V is TRBV9; D might be TRBD1 (5 bases). Trimming left V 2 bases short and J 1 base short, with 9 bases between. CDR3 size: 14 residues. Per the germline V gene, CDR1 is SGDLS and CDR2 is YYNGEE. Here the CDR3 DNA reads TGTGCCAGCAGCGTGGGAACAGGCCAAGAGACCCAGTACTTC. Translating gives CASSVGTGQETQYF. The variable domain in full, with the rest retrieved from reference TRBV9 and TRBJ2-5, is DSGVTQTPKHLITATGQRVTLRCSPRSGDLSVYWYQQSLDQGLQFLIQYYNGEERAKGNILERFSAQQFPDLHSELNLSSLELGDSALYFCASSVGTGQETQYFGPGTRLLVL.

This clonotype has a count of ten or more. V and J are TRBV29-1 and TRBJ1-5; tentatively, D is TRBD1 (5 bases). CDR1 and CDR2 from the germline V gene are SQVTM and ANQGSEA. Trimming left V 6 bases short and J 8 bases short, with 14 bases between. The CDR3 totals 12 residues. As DNA, the CDR3 is TGCAGCGTCCGCCGGGGGAGTGAGCCCCAGCATTTT. It translates to CSVRRGSEPQHF.

Ten or more counts support this clonotype. The CDR3 DNA sequence: TGCGCCAGCAGCTTGGCCCCAGGGACAGGGGGCCAAACCTACGAGCAGTACTTC. Its protein product is CASSLAPGTGGQTYEQYF. The V call is TRBV5-1, the J call TRBJ2-7; TRBD1 matches at 12 bases. Germline values: CDR1 SGHRS, CDR2 YFSETQ. This CDR3 comprises 18 residues. V was clipped by 0 bases and J by 2 bases; unmatched bases: 9.

Many counts were recorded for this clonotype. The rearrangement links TRBV7-2 to TRBJ1-5, with D perhaps TRBD1 (5 bases). Trimming pared 1 base from V and 2 bases from J, leaving 9 bases between. CDR3 length: 15 amino acids. Germline CDR1 SGHTA, CDR2 FQGNSA. CDR3 coding DNA: TGTGCCAGCAGCTTAGGTCGGGACGGCAATCAGCCCCAGCATTTT. Protein: CASSLGRDGNQPQHF.

This clonotype was seen at least ten times. The chain couples TRBV29-1 to TRBJ2-4; the D call may be TRBD1 or TRBD2 (6 bases each). The germline V and J ends were trimmed by 3 bases and 7 bases, with 10 bases remaining between them. Germline-derived CDR1 and CDR2 are SQVTM and ANQGSEA. This CDR3 is 12 amino acids long. The CDR3 DNA follows: TGCAGCGTTGAGGAGGGGGAGAACATTCAGTACTTC. It translates to CSVEEGENIQYF.

In its sample, this clonotype was seen many times. This rearrangement joins TRBV28 to TRBJ2-1, with 7 bases fitting TRBD1. CDR1 and CDR2 (germline): MDHEN, SYDVKM. V trimming: 5 bases; J trimming: 4 bases; junction bases outside the gene matches: 8. The CDR3 runs to 15 residues. The CDR3 is CASSTPGTVYNEQFF. The DNA for the CDR3 is TGTGCCAGCAGTACCCCCGGGACAGTATACAATGAGCAGTTCTTC.

Remarks on this clonotype: One junction end does not reproduce the germline sequence, and a read error may be involved. The J gene is TRBJ1-6, the V gene TRBV28; 9 bases match TRBD1. The CDR3 is made up of 14 amino acids. CDR1 is MDHEN, CDR2 SYDVKM, per germline. The CDR3 reads CATQKQGANSPLYF. CDR3 nucleotides: TGTGCCACTCAAAAACAGGGGGCGAATTCACCCCTCTACTTT.

This clonotype was recorded many times. The chain couples TRBV11-2 to TRBJ2-1; 7 bases line up with TRBD1. Germline CDR1 is SGHAT and CDR2 is FQNNGV. Trimming removed 1 base from V and 10 bases from J; junction bases left unmatched: 7. CDR3 length equals 14 residues. The CDR3, as DNA: TGTGCCAGCAGCTTAGTTCCCACAGGGGACGAGCAGTTCTTC. Translation: CASSLVPTGDEQFF.

This clonotype was seen repeatedly, ten times or more. The gene calls are TRBV9 and TRBJ2-5; D is unclear. Trimming pared 2 bases from V and 5 bases from J, leaving 10 bases between. Germline-derived CDR1 and CDR2 are SGDLS and YYNGEE. CDR3 length: 13 residues. The CDR3 region is CASSVSPAETQYF. The CDR3 bases are TGTGCCAGCAGCGTTTCCCCCGCGGAGACCCAGTACTTC.